A single sample gave rise to the 14 T cell receptor beta chains below, sequenced in a study of shared clonotypes between healthy human individuals. The assay was immunoSEQ multiplex PCR, and TCRdb's table has in-frame clones only and misses some. The table records roughly 480,000 clones, roughly 78% of them present only once. Input material: PBMCs. The receptors shown here come from a woman aged 40 to 49 in good health. Some clones in this sample may be carry-over from other donors' samples.

This chain links TRBV5-1 with TRBJ2-2; 7 bases fit TRBD1. This CDR3 comprises 16 residues. CDR1 and CDR2 from the germline V gene are SGHRS and YFSETQ. J was trimmed by 2 bases and V by 3 bases; bases with no gene match: 7. The CDR3 sequence is CASSSGAGGNTGELFF. The CDR3 DNA sequence: TGCGCCAGCAGCTCTGGGGCAGGGGGTAACACCGGGGAGCTGTTTTTT. The variable domain in full, with the rest retrieved from reference TRBV5-1 and TRBJ2-2, is KAGVTQTPRYLIKTRGQQVTLSCSPISGHRSVSWYQQTPGQGLQFLFEYFSETQRNKGNFPGRFSGRQFSNSRSEMNVSTLELGDSALYLCASSSGAGGNTGELFFGEGSRLTVL.

This clone was seen a few times. This chain connects TRBV19 to TRBJ1-1, with TRBD1 as a possible D gene (5 bases). Trimming removed 5 bases from V and 4 bases from J, with 8 bases in between. Germline V lookup: CDR1 LNHDA, CDR2 SQIVND (reference sequence). CDR3 length: 12 residues. This CDR3 is CASSSGGTEAFF. The CDR3 nucleotides read TGTGCCAGTAGTTCGGGGGGCACTGAAGCTTTCTTT.

This clone was counted a few times. The chain links TRBV7-2 to TRBJ2-2; perhaps TRBD2 as D (5 bases). V was shortened by 2 bases and J by 3 bases, with 13 bases between the two germline ends. The CDR3 has 16 amino acids. Germline V gene lookup returns CDR1 SGHTA and CDR2 FQGNSA. CDR3: CASSLFKRSDTGELFF. For the CDR3, the DNA is TGTGCCAGCAGCTTATTTAAGCGGTCAGACACCGGGGAGCTGTTTTTT. Together with reference TRBV7-2 and TRBJ2-2, the CDR3 gives the full variable domain: GAGVSQSPSNKVTEKGKDVELRCDPISGHTALYWYRQSLGQGLEFLIYFQGNSAPDKSGLPSDRFSAERTGGSVSTLTIQRTQQEDSAVYLCASSLFKRSDTGELFFGEGSRLTVL.

This clone was seen once. J is TRBJ1-1 and V is TRBV28, with TRBD1 identical over 7 bases. With 6 bases clipped from V and 1 base from J, the junction kept 5 bases outside the gene matches. Germline CDR1 MDHEN, CDR2 SYDVKM. There are 14 residues in the CDR3. The CDR3 reads CASRSGGENTEAFF. The DNA for the CDR3 is TGTGCCAGCAGGTCAGGGGGTGAGAACACTGAAGCTTTCTTT.

The chain employs TRBV28 and TRBJ1-1; D gene ambiguous. Trimming took 2 bases from V and 1 from J, leaving 8 bases between them. This CDR3 is 14 amino acids long. CDR1 is MDHEN and CDR2 is SYDVKM in the germline V gene. The CDR3 protein is CASSLQVKNTEAFF. The CDR3, as DNA: TGTGCCAGCAGTTTACAGGTAAAGAACACTGAAGCTTTCTTT.

The chain joins TRBV18 to TRBJ2-7; 7 bases are a match to TRBD1. Per germline, CDR1 KGHSH and CDR2 LQKENI. V shed 6 bases, J shed 2 bases, and the junction held 10 bases outside the gene matches. This CDR3 contains 15 residues. CDR3 residues: CASSPVLTGAYEQYF. CDR3 sequence (DNA): TGTGCCAGCTCCCCCGTACTTACAGGGGCCTACGAGCAGTACTTC. The full variable domain, rest sourced from reference TRBV18 and TRBJ2-7, is NAGVMQNPRHLVRRRGQEARLRCSPMKGHSHVYWYRQLPEEGLKFMVYLQKENIIDESGMPKERFSAEFPKEGPSILRIQQVVRGDSAAYFCASSPVLTGAYEQYFGPGTRLTVT.

The genes are TRBV5-6 and TRBJ1-2, with a weak D call TRBD1 (5 bases). The V gene's germline CDR1 is SGHDT and CDR2 YYEEEE. Trimming pared 0 bases from V and 6 bases from J, leaving 15 bases between. The CDR3 spans 15 residues. The CDR3 region is CASSLDFGGEDGYTF. The CDR3 DNA is TGTGCCAGCAGCTTGGATTTCGGGGGAGAAGATGGCTACACCTTC.

This clone has more than one count but fewer than ten. The J gene is TRBJ2-2, the V gene TRBV7-8; D remains ambiguous. Trimming pared 5 bases from V and 4 bases from J, leaving 8 bases between. Germline V lookup: CDR1 SGHVS, CDR2 FQNEAQ. The CDR3 contains 13 residues. This chain's CDR3 is CASSPVATGELFF. CDR3 in DNA: TGTGCCAGCAGCCCAGTGGCCACCGGGGAGCTGTTTTTT. The full variable domain, completed using reference TRBV7-8 and TRBJ2-2, is GAGVSQSPRYKVAKRGQDVALRCDPISGHVSLFWYQQALGQGPEFLTYFQNEAQLDKSGLPSDRFFAERPEGSVSTLKIQRTQQEDSAVYLCASSPVATGELFFGEGSRLTVL.

This chain connects TRBV29-1 to TRBJ2-2; D is unresolved. Germline loops: CDR1 SQVTM, CDR2 ANQGSEA. The V end lost 5 bases, the J end lost 0 bases, and 7 bases lay between the germline ends. This CDR3 has 13 residues. This CDR3 is CSVSRTNTGELFF. The DNA of the CDR3 is TGCAGCGTTTCTCGTACGAACACCGGGGAGCTGTTTTTT.

In DNA, the CDR3 is TGTGCCAGCAGCTTGGAAAACAGAGGGTTGAACACTGAAGCTTTCTTT. Translating it yields CASSLENRGLNTEAFF. V usage is TRBV5-4 and J usage is TRBJ1-1; D uncertain. V dropped 0 bases and J dropped 0 bases, with 12 bases sitting between them. Germline CDR1 SGHNT, CDR2 YYREEE (reference sequence). This CDR3 has 16 amino acids.

The chain links TRBV30 to TRBJ1-1, with 8 bases identical to TRBD1. The J segment lost 0 bases and the V segment lost 4 bases, leaving 10 bases of the junction unmatched. Germline V gene sequence: CDR1 GTSNPN, CDR2 SVGIG (reference sequence). The length of the CDR3 is 16 residues. CDR3 sequence (DNA): TGTGCCTGGACCCCCTGGACAGGGAAGGTGAACACTGAAGCTTTCTTT. Protein: CAWTPWTGKVNTEAFF.

This clone was found a few times. The chain carries TRBV6-1 and TRBJ1-5, with D perhaps TRBD1 (5 bases). Trimming left V 3 bases short and J 2 bases short, with 11 bases between. The CDR3 totals 15 residues. Germline CDR1 reads MNHNS; CDR2 reads SASEGT. The CDR3 sequence is CASSEGPGGNQPQHF. CDR3 sequence (DNA): TGTGCCAGCAGTGAGGGGCCGGGGGGCAATCAGCCCCAGCATTTT.

The V call is TRBV7-3, the J call TRBJ2-3, with D perhaps matching TRBD2 (5 bases). The CDR3 runs 14 residues. V dropped 2 bases and J dropped 3 bases, with 9 bases sitting between them. The germline CDR1 and CDR2 sequences are SGHTA and FQGTGA. In DNA, the CDR3 is TGTGCCAGCAGCTTAGGGGAGAAGACAGATACGCAGTATTTT. It translates to CASSLGEKTDTQYF. The full variable domain, its missing parts supplied by reference TRBV7-3 and TRBJ2-3, is GAGVSQTPSNKVTEKGKYVELRCDPISGHTALYWYRQSLGQGPEFLIYFQGTGAADDSGLPNDRFFAVRPEGSVSTLKIQRTERGDSAVYLCASSLGEKTDTQYFGPGTRLTVL.

The chain combines TRBV28 with TRBJ1-2; 8 nucleotides line up with TRBD1. V lost 3 bases, J lost 6 bases, and 9 bases stayed unmatched. This CDR3 has 15 amino acids. Germline V gene data show CDR1 as MDHEN and CDR2 as SYDVKM. The chain's CDR3 is CASSFPTRTGHGYTF. CDR3 sequence (DNA): TGTGCCAGCAGTTTCCCCACCAGGACAGGGCATGGCTACACCTTC.